This TCR beta chain was recorded in a study of cytomegalovirus exposure and HLA in healthy donors (dated by TCRdb to 2015 to 2018). For the study in its entirety: According to an earlier analysis of 550 to 750 of the donors, roughly 180 million T cells yielded roughly 100 million unique TCR beta sequences and about 300 Gb of sequence data. Alongside the repertoire data, information on donor age, sex, ethnicity and CMV serostatus was compiled. The study used immunosequencing to profile the T cell repertoires of more than 650 subjects and linked those repertoires to cytomegalovirus serostatus. To study patterns of TCR occurrence, a later analysis re-analyzed previously published TCR beta repertoires from around 700 donors and added high-resolution HLA genotyping. All discovery cohort repertoires had been generated using a single sequencing platform. Class I and class II HLA loci were covered by the typing at four-digit resolution. The study aimed to test whether signatures of past pathogen exposure could be identified by cataloging public T cell receptors. Roughly 5 DR-DQ haplotypes were handled as single units for association and clustering because linkage in the cohort was strong. In an earlier analysis of 587 of the donors, high-throughput TCR beta sequencing was used to judge whether each TCR beta V gene segment behaved as functional or pseudogenic. The number of typed donors differed by locus: roughly 629-640 for A, B, C, DRB1 and DQB1; approximately 530 for DQA1; about 600 for DPA1; and about 450 for DPB1. Rather than using new phenotypic data, the later analysis identified candidate immune exposures from TCR beta sequences and from how often those sequences occurred across donors. In addition to the first cohort of about 650 subjects, a separate validation cohort of approximately 120 different subjects was used. To predict cytomegalovirus infection status, the study combined high-throughput TCR immunosequencing, statistical association of individual TCRs with disease status, and machine learning. An early release covering just under 650 HLA-typed donors comprised approximately 300 gigabases of sequencing data and tens of millions of unique TCR sequences. On average, roughly 240,000 unique TCR beta nucleotide sequences were sequenced per donor among a few hundred genotyped donors of the cohort, with 15% to 20% of those sequences being non-productive. Of the approximately 400 genotyped donors, over 65% fell in the genetic ancestry cluster associated with self-reported Caucasian donors. Genome-wide SNP genotypes for about 60% of the roughly 700 donors were used in a later genetic analysis, which treated that subset as a discovery cohort. Overall study outcomes, separate from this receptor: According to a later genetic analysis, donors in an Asian-associated ancestry cluster had fewer N-insertions in productive TCRs than the approximately 630-donor mean. A group of highly shared sequence variants was considered likely to be a technical artifact of the sequencing pipeline. In an earlier analysis of roughly 500 of the donors, most TCR beta V segments appeared in productive rearrangements about 90% or about 30% of the time, broadly matching IMGT annotations. In vitro tests confirmed that a few of the cytomegalovirus-associated TCR beta chains recognize cytomegalovirus antigens. A further reported finding was that TCR beta sequences accurately predicted the HLA-A and HLA-B alleles for most subjects in the first cohort. Because HLA typing was missing for some donors at each locus, association tests included only the typed subset. When HLA alleles, especially DR and DQ, strongly co-occurred, TCR associations were difficult to assign to individual alleles. According to a later analysis, most CMV-associated TCR beta chains appeared to be HLA-restricted, and the HLA associations seemed to be driven largely by CMV exposure. Across donors, most TCR sequences were observed very rarely, whereas some public TCRs were present in many individuals. In a later analysis, about 16,000 TCR beta sequences were associated with specific HLA alleles at a false discovery rate of 0.05. The study listed 150 to 200 TCR beta chains as associated with cytomegalovirus. Some IMGT-functional V segments, including TRBV6-2 and TRBV6-3, could not be told apart with the 87-base-pair reads, so those segments were excluded. In a later genetic analysis, a missense DCLRE1C variant was associated with V-gene and J-gene trimming of TCR beta chains, and the association was replicated in an independent cohort. Several of the top co-occurrence clusters appeared to be linked to parvovirus B19, influenza, CMV and Epstein-Barr virus, according to a later analysis. Compared with equally common non-associated chains, HLA-associated TCR beta chains in a later analysis were more clonally expanded and had lower generation probabilities. A later analysis found that TCR association rates varied across HLA loci, with DRB1 alleles showing the most associated TCRs and HLA-C alleles the fewest. The classifier was reported to diagnose cytomegalovirus status with high specificity and sensitivity in both the original and validation cohorts. The presence/absence analyses assumed that sequencing depth was roughly uniform across donors, and that assumption may not be true. Correlated functional status among segregating V segments might reflect linkage disequilibrium, but an unknown experimental factor could not be ruled out. Immune exposure information for the cohort was limited to CMV serostatus. This cohort had only TCR beta chains sequenced, and the lack of alpha or paired-chain data limited which features could be detected. Seventeen rarely observed V segments, including chromosome 9 orphons, were excluded from the earlier analysis of several hundred of the donors because counts were too low. It was suggested by the authors that the approach could potentially be generalized to other disease states and immunological phenotypes.

Note on this clone: Its target antigen remains unknown. Nothing much larger sits one base from this clone, and base qualities are not available.

In total, just over 650 healthy bone marrow donors made up the cohort. At the time of sampling, every cohort member was nominally healthy, though immune exposures that went unrecorded were likely present. The donor was CMV seropositive and was included in the group of approximately 310 seropositive cohort members. A peripheral blood sample was collected from each donor, and TCR beta sequencing was performed on peripheral blood mononuclear cells. The Qiagen DNeasy Blood Extraction Kit was used to extract genomic DNA from the blood cell samples. Libraries were prepared through the immunoSEQ multiplex PCR assay. A mixture of 60 forward primers for TCR Vbeta segments and 13 reverse primers for TCR Jbeta segments was used in the multiplex PCR. The CDR3 region of rearranged TCR beta genes was amplified from genomic DNA by a multiplex PCR assay. Amplified TCR beta libraries were sequenced as 87-base-pair reads on the Illumina HiSeq System. In the authors' own workflow: In a later analysis, 70 million to 95 million unique TCR beta chains were counted across the roughly 610 repertoires, and around 10 million of these chains were shared by at least two donors. To remove PCR and sequencing errors, raw reads were error-corrected and collapsed into unique sequences using a nearest-neighbor algorithm that merged closely related sequences. Alignment of CDR3 sequences to IMGT reference sequences was used to assign V, D and J gene segments. For a sequence to be retained, at least a six-nucleotide match to both a V gene segment and a J gene segment was required. A rearrangement counted as productive if the CDR3 had no stop codons and remained in frame with V and J, and every other rearrangement counted as non-productive. Following IMGT convention, CDR3 was defined as the stretch from the second conserved V-encoded cysteine up to the conserved J-encoded phenylalanine. The earlier analysis of around 640 of the donors excluded sequences that lacked an unambiguous match to a single V gene segment. An earlier analysis of 500 to 700 of the donors classified V segments as functional when productive rearrangements were above 56.7% and as segregating when the standard deviation between donors was above 5%. A statistical classification framework was built for diagnosing cytomegalovirus status from the catalog of TCR beta chain sequences. A later analysis assigned V and J genes by comparing TCR nucleotide sequences with IMGT/GENE-DB human TR gene sequences. In a later analysis, CDR3 sequences and most-parsimonious VDJ recombination scenarios were assigned using the TCRdist pipeline. In a later analysis, every TCR beta chain was defined by the combination of its CDR3 amino acid sequence and its V-gene family, and reads without a unique V-gene family were dropped. As a way to deal with suspected cross-contamination and a sequencing artifact, a later analysis dropped approximately 570 nucleotide sequences that were highly shared and had low generation probability. In a later analysis, a clonal expansion index was calculated for each public chain from normalized within-repertoire ranks of inferred template counts. In a later analysis, generation probabilities were computed using a VDJ recombination model fitted to out-of-frame rearrangements, and the results were checked against IGoR. Hypergeometric tests were used in a later analysis to score TCR-TCR, TCR-HLA and TCR-CMV co-occurrence, with a repertoire-size bias correction applied to the TCR pairs. In a later analysis, false discovery rates were estimated by permuting HLA or CMV assignments 20 times. In a later analysis, co-occurring TCRs were grouped using DBSCAN, and TCRdist sequence similarity was added for clustering within HLA-allele-positive subsets. Co-occurrence clustering excluded repertoires with fewer than 30,000 or more than 120,000 public chains, plus five with anomalous nucleotide sharing. Not all clones reach the TCRdb copy of this immuneACCESS table, which keeps in-frame sequences only. Checked studies attribute under half of the gap to unresolved V genes and leave the rest unexplained. The DNA was the basis for D and trimming; V, J and clone size are from that table. A total of about 200,000 clones appear in this sample, approximately 79% of them only once. In total, the top ten clones hold approximately 4.7% of the sample.

V lost 5 bases and J lost 4 bases, and the count of bases not matched to a germline gene is 6. The germline V gene (reference sequence) gives CDR1 as LNHDA and CDR2 as SQIVND. CDR3 length: 15 amino acids, cysteine to phenylalanine. Left in the record is the CDR3 DNA by itself, 45 bases read in frame from the first base. The clonotype comes from a woman younger than 45 in good health and CMV-seropositive. The sequenced sample consisted of PBMCs. Here the chain combines TRBV19 and TRBJ1-4, with TRBD1 matching 8 junction bases. The CDR3 sequence is CASSSTGGINEKLFF. The DNA reads TGTGCCAGTAGTTCCACAGGGGGGATTAATGAAAAACTGTTTTTT. The full variable domain, with segments outside the CDR3 supplied by the reference TRBV19 and TRBJ1-4 proteins, appears as DGGITQSPKYLFRKEGQNVTLSCEQNLNHDAMYWYRQDPGQGLRLIYYSQIVNDFQKGDIAEGYSVSREKKESFPLTVTSAQKNPTAFYLCASSSTGGINEKLFFGSGTQLSVL.